This TCR beta chain stems from a study of T cells expressing NK-cell markers. TCRdb reworked the 5' RACE reads into one entry per CDR3 protein, no DNA. The sample table sets out 500,000 or so distinct CDR3 sequences. CDR3 length: 12 residues. Germline CDR1 reads DFQATT; CDR2 reads SNEGSKA (reference sequence). Material for sequencing was blood T cells: a sorted CD56 or NKG2C T cell subset, CD4+ or CD8+ T cells, or bulk PBMC T cells (not recorded which). This rearrangement joins TRBV20-1 to TRBJ2-3. The clonotype originates from a man younger than 35 in good health. The CDR3 spells CSGGLAADTQYF.